A single sample is the source of the 21 T cell receptor beta chains below, sequenced in a study of T-cell reconstitution after alpha-beta-depleted transplantation in children. Construction of the TCRbeta library involved unique molecular identifiers. TCRdb ran MiXCR on the PCR reads and lists one entry per CDR3 protein. The data hold 500,000 to 600,000 distinct CDR3 sequences, with roughly 30% observed a single time. Source: PBMCs, taken before TCRalphabeta/CD19-depleted stem cell transplant. The receptors were gathered from a boy under three years old with Wiskott-Aldrich syndrome, due to receive a stem cell transplant.

This clonotype was observed a handful of times. This chain links TRBV28 with TRBJ2-5; D is unclear. In germline, CDR1 is MDHEN, CDR2 SYDVKM. The V gene lost 3 bases and the J gene lost 7 bases, with 9 bases spanning the gap. This CDR3 region has 12 residues. In DNA, the CDR3 is TGTGCCAGCAGTTTCCTGGCAAGGACCCAGTACTTC. Residues: CASSFLARTQYF. Filled out from reference TRBV28 and TRBJ2-5, the complete variable domain reads DVKVTQSSRYLVKRTGEKVFLECVQDMDHENMFWYRQDPGLGLRLIYFSYDVKMKEKGDIPEGYSVSREKKERFSLILESASTNQTSMYLCASSFLARTQYFGPGTRLLVL.

This clonotype has a handful of counts. The genes are TRBV5-1 and TRBJ2-2; D might be TRBD2 (6 bases). The V gene lost 4 bases and the J gene lost 6 bases, with 10 bases spanning the gap. The V gene's germline CDR1 is SGHRS and CDR2 YFSETQ. This CDR3 comprises 13 residues. CDR3 DNA sequence: TGCGCCAGCAGCCGGGGGTGGTCCGGGGAGCTGTTTTTT. Protein: CASSRGWSGELFF.

DNA of the CDR3: TGTGCCAGCAGCTTAAATGAGGACTACGAGCAGTACTTC. Translated: CASSLNEDYEQYF. This chain joins TRBV7-9 and TRBJ2-7; D not certain. The V end lost 2 bases, the J end lost 3 bases, and 8 bases lay between the germline ends. This CDR3 is built from 13 residues. CDR1 and CDR2 from the germline V gene are SEHNR and FQNEAQ (reference sequence). Variable domain in full (rest from reference TRBV7-9 and TRBJ2-7): DTGVSQNPRHKITKRGQNVTFRCDPISEHNRLYWYRQTLGQGPEFLTYFQNEAQLEKSRLLSDRFSAERPKGSFSTLEIQRTEQGDSAMYLCASSLNEDYEQYFGPGTRLTVT.

The table lists this clonotype with a count of one. The chain links TRBV7-2 to TRBJ2-3; no definite D call. With 3 bases removed from V and 4 bases from J, the gap between germline ends came to 11 bases. CDR1 is SGHTA, CDR2 FQGNSA, per germline. CDR3 length equals 14 residues. The CDR3: CASSFGLGPDTQYF. Here the CDR3 DNA reads TGTGCCAGCAGCTTTGGGTTAGGGCCAGATACGCAGTATTTT.

The chain carries TRBV28 and TRBJ2-6; 7 bases agree with TRBD1. CDR3 length equals 19 residues. The V and J ends lost 7 bases and 0 bases, in that order; junction bases with no gene match: 15. The germline gives CDR1 MDHEN, CDR2 SYDVKM. The CDR3 loop is CASTIRGEGASSGANVLTF. The CDR3, as DNA: TGTGCCAGCACCATCCGGGGAGAGGGGGCTAGCTCTGGGGCCAACGTCCTGACTTTC.

The chain recombines TRBV20-1 with TRBJ2-4, with D hard to call. Germline V CDR1 and CDR2: DFQATT, SNEGSKA (reference sequence). This CDR3 has 12 residues. V lost 3 bases to trimming and J lost 6 bases, with 9 bases between them. CDR3 loop: CSASGASNIQYF. The CDR3 coding sequence is TGCAGTGCTAGCGGAGCCTCAAACATTCAGTACTTC.

This sequence joins TRBV6-1 and TRBJ2-7; 10 bases align to TRBD1. Trimming took 7 bases from V and 3 from J; bases not matched to a gene: 9. This CDR3 region has 15 residues. Germline CDR1 MNHNS, CDR2 SASEGT. Here the CDR3 DNA reads TGTGCCAGCAACCCATGGGACAGGGGACTCTACGAGCAGTACTTC. This gives the protein CASNPWDRGLYEQYF.

This clonotype has more than one count but fewer than ten. V and J are TRBV12-3 or TRBV12-4 and TRBJ1-4, with 8 bases that match TRBD1. Trimming cost V 5 bases and J 13 bases; bases outside gene matches: 18. The CDR3 length is 16 residues. DNA for the CDR3: TGTGCCAGCAGTCGCACTGCCGGGACAGGCCTCGTTGTACTGTTTTTT. As protein: CASSRTAGTGLVVLFF.

There are many counts of this clonotype. The V call is TRBV5-1, the J call TRBJ2-1, with D uncertain. This CDR3 comprises 14 residues. Germline V gene sequence: CDR1 SGHRS, CDR2 YFSETQ. V was shortened by 0 bases and J by 4 bases, with 8 bases between the two germline ends. The CDR3 DNA reads as TGCGCCAGCAGCTTGGATCGCGATTACAATGAGCAGTTCTTC. This gives the protein CASSLDRDYNEQFF.

J is TRBJ2-5 and V is TRBV10-3; D possibly corresponds to TRBD1 (6 bases). Germline CDR1 and CDR2: ENHRY and SYGVKD. The V gene lost 5 bases and the J gene lost 1 base, with 14 bases spanning the gap. The CDR3 is 15 residues long. The CDR3 DNA reads TGTGCCATCAGTAAACAGGGTGGAGGCCAAGAGACCCAGTACTTC. It translates to CAISKQGGGQETQYF.

This rearrangement joins TRBV10-3 to TRBJ2-1; 8 nucleotides align to TRBD2. The trim removed 0 bases at V and 0 bases at J, leaving 16 bases unmatched. Per germline, CDR1 ENHRY and CDR2 SYGVKD. The CDR3 is 21 residues long. This chain's CDR3 is CAISESTVLGLVSISYNEQFF. CDR3 in DNA: TGTGCCATCAGTGAGTCGACAGTATTGGGACTAGTCTCCATCTCCTACAATGAGCAGTTCTTC.

This clonotype turned up a few times. This rearrangement joins TRBV5-1 to TRBJ2-5, with 7 bases fitting TRBD1. CDR3 length equals 15 residues. Per the germline V gene, CDR1 is SGHRS and CDR2 is YFSETQ. V was clipped by 2 bases and J by 5 bases; unmatched bases: 9. This chain's CDR3 is CASSFDRDRRETQYF. CDR3 in DNA: TGCGCCAGCAGCTTTGACCGGGACAGACGGGAGACCCAGTACTTC.

In its sample, this clonotype was seen a few times. V gene TRBV6-1 combines with J gene TRBJ2-1, with 8 positions matching TRBD2. V was clipped by 6 bases and J by 0 bases; unmatched bases: 4. Germline assignment: CDR1 MNHNS and CDR2 SASEGT. This CDR3 contains 15 residues. CDR3 residues: CASSQLAVSYNEQFF. CDR3 coding DNA: TGTGCCAGCAGCCAACTAGCGGTCTCCTACAATGAGCAGTTCTTC.

This clonotype was observed a few times. This rearrangement joins TRBV5-5 to TRBJ2-7; possible D gene TRBD2, 6 bases. The length of the CDR3 is 15 residues. Between the trimmed V and J ends, which lost 1 base and 2 bases, there was a span of 13 bases. The germline V gene has CDR1 SGHKS and CDR2 YYEKEE (reference sequence). CDR3 in DNA: TGTGCCAGCAGCTTGATCCTAGCGTCTACCTACGAGCAGTACTTC. Protein product: CASSLILASTYEQYF.

V is TRBV20-1 and J is TRBJ2-4, with D tentatively TRBD1 or TRBD2 (6 bases each). Germline V lookup: CDR1 DFQATT, CDR2 SNEGSKA (reference sequence). The CDR3 covers 13 residues. Trimming stripped 8 bases from V and 2 bases from J, with 13 bases between. CDR3 region: CSPEGGPKNIQYF. The CDR3 DNA reads as TGCAGTCCCGAGGGGGGACCCAAAAACATTCAGTACTTC.

Only a few counts were recorded for this clonotype. As DNA, the CDR3 is TGTGCCAGCAGTTACGACAGCAGTAGCAATCAGCCCCAGCATTTT. This encodes CASSYDSSSNQPQHF. This chain connects TRBV6-5 to TRBJ1-5, with D possibly being TRBD1 (5 bases). This CDR3 region has 15 residues. V was pared by 2 bases and J by 0 bases, with 8 bases between. Germline CDR1 reads MNHEY; CDR2 reads SVGAGI.

This clonotype was observed many times. The chain links TRBV7-2 to TRBJ2-7, with 7 bases that match TRBD2. The junction had 3 bases not matched to a gene; V was cut back by 4 bases and J by 0 bases. There are 14 residues in the CDR3. Germline CDR1 reads SGHTA; CDR2 reads FQGNSA. The CDR3 DNA reads as TGTGCCAGCAGCTCCTGGACTAGCTCCTACGAGCAGTACTTC. It translates to CASSSWTSSYEQYF.

J is TRBJ2-5 and V is TRBV11-2, with a tentative D call TRBD1 (6 bases). Between the trimmed V and J ends, which lost 3 bases and 5 bases, there was a span of 31 bases. CDR1 SGHAT and CDR2 FQNNGV come from the germline V gene. The CDR3 is 20 residues long. The CDR3 DNA follows: TGTGCCAGCAGCTTTTCCGGGAACGACCGCGAGAACAGGGTAGGGGAGACCCAGTACTTC. The encoded protein is CASSFSGNDRENRVGETQYF.

The gene calls are TRBV7-9 and TRBJ1-1, with 7 bases identical to TRBD1. CDR1 and CDR2 from the germline V gene are SEHNR and FQNEAQ (reference sequence). The J segment lost 4 bases and the V segment lost 3 bases, leaving 5 bases of the junction unmatched. The CDR3 sequence is 14 residues long. CDR3 residues: CASSFRGISTEAFF. DNA for the CDR3: TGTGCCAGCAGCTTCAGGGGGATCAGCACTGAAGCTTTCTTT.

The rearrangement links TRBV12-3 or TRBV12-4 to TRBJ2-7; D ambiguous. The CDR3 contains 16 residues. V was pared by 3 bases and J by 2 bases, with 17 bases between. The CDR3 sequence: CASSLPLGSGPYEQYF. CDR3 bases: TGTGCCAGCAGTTTGCCCCTAGGGTCAGGCCCCTACGAGCAGTACTTC.

This clonotype was recorded a few times. The rearrangement uses TRBV5-1 and TRBJ2-1, with D unresolved. V gave up 3 bases and J gave up 8 bases, with 15 bases separating them. This CDR3 contains 14 residues. Germline V gene sequence: CDR1 SGHRS, CDR2 YFSETQ. The CDR3 DNA reads as TGCGCCAGCAGCTCTTTGCCTTCCATCGATGAGCAGTTCTTC. This codes for CASSSLPSIDEQFF.